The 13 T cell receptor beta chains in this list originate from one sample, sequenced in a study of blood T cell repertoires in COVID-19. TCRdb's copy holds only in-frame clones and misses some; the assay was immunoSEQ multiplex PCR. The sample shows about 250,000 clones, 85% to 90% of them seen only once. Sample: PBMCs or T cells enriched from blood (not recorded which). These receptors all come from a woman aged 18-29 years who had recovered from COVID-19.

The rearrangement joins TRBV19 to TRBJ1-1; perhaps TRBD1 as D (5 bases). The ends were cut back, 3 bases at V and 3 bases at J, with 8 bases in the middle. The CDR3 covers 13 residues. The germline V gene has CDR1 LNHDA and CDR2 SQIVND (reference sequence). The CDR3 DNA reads TGTGCCAGTAGTATCGGGGGAGACACTGAAGCTTTCTTT. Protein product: CASSIGGDTEAFF.

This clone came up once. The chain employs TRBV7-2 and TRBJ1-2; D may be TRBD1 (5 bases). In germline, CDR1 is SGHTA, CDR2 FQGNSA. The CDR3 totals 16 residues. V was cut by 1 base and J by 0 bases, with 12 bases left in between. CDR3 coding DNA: TGTGCCAGCAGCTTAGACGTTGCGACAGCTAACTATGGCTACACCTTC. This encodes CASSLDVATANYGYTF.

The CDR3 protein is CASSWGLAGGEQYF. The CDR3 bases are TGTGCCAGCAGTTGGGGTCTAGCGGGGGGCGAGCAGTACTTC. The chain links TRBV6-5 to TRBJ2-7, with 11 bases that match TRBD2. The length of the CDR3 is 14 residues. Looked up from germline, CDR1 is MNHEY and CDR2 is SVGAGI. V gave up 4 bases and J gave up 6 bases; unmatched junction bases: 5.

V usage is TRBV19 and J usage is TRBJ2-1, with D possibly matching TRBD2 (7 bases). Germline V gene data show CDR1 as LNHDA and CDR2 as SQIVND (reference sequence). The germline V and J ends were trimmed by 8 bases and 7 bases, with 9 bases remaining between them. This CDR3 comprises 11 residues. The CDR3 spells CASGGANEQFF. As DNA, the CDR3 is TGTGCCAGTGGGGGGGCGAATGAGCAGTTCTTC.

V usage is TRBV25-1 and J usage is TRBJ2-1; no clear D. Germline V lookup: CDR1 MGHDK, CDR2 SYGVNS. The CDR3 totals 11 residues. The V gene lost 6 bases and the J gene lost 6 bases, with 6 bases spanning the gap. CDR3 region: CASSLLNEQFF. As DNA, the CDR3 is TGTGCCAGCAGCCTTCTCAATGAGCAGTTCTTC.

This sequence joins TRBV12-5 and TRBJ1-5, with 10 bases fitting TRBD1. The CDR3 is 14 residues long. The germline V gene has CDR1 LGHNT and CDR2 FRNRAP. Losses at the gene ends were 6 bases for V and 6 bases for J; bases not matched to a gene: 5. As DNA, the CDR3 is TGTGCTAGTGGATCCGGGACAGGGGTTCAGCCCCAGCATTTT. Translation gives CASGSGTGVQPQHF.

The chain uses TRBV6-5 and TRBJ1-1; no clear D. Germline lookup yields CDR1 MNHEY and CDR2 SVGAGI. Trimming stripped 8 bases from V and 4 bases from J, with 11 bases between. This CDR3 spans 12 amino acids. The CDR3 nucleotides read TGTGCCAGCTCGAGAGAGGGCACTGAAGCTTTCTTT. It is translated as CASSREGTEAFF.

CDR3 protein: CASTSQGVGPYEQYF. For the CDR3, the DNA is TGTGCCAGCACCTCCCAGGGGGTAGGCCCCTACGAGCAGTACTTC. The chain carries TRBV2 and TRBJ2-7; 7 bases agree with TRBD1. V dropped 7 bases and J dropped 2; count of bases not matched to a gene: 11. This CDR3 comprises 15 residues. Looked up from germline, CDR1 is SNHLY and CDR2 is FYNNEI. The full variable domain, with the rest looked up from reference TRBV2 and TRBJ2-7, is EPEVTQTPSHQVTQMGQEVILRCVPISNHLYFYWYRQILGQKVEFLVSFYNNEISEKSEIFDDQFSVERPDGSNFTLKIRSTKLEDSAMYFCASTSQGVGPYEQYFGPGTRLTVT.

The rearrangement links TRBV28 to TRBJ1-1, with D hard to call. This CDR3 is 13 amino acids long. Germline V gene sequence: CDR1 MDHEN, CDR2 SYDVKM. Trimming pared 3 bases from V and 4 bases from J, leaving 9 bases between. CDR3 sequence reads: CASSFREATEAFF. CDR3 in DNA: TGTGCCAGCAGTTTCCGGGAGGCCACTGAAGCTTTCTTT.

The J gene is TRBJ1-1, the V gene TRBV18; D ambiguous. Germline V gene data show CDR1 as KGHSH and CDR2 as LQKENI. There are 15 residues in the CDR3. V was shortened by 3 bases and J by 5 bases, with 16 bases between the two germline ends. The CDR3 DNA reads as TGTGCCAGCTCACCGGACTCTTTAGAAAGGACTGAAGCTTTCTTT. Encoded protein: CASSPDSLERTEAFF. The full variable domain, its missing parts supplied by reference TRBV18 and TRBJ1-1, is NAGVMQNPRHLVRRRGQEARLRCSPMKGHSHVYWYRQLPEEGLKFMVYLQKENIIDESGMPKERFSAEFPKEGPSILRIQQVVRGDSAAYFCASSPDSLERTEAFFGQGTRLTVV.

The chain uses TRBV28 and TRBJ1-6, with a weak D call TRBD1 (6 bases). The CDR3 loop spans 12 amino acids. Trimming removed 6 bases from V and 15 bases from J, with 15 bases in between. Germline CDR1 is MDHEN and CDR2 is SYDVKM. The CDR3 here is CASRGEMGHLHF. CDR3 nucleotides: TGTGCCAGCAGGGGGGAAATGGGACACCTCCACTTT.

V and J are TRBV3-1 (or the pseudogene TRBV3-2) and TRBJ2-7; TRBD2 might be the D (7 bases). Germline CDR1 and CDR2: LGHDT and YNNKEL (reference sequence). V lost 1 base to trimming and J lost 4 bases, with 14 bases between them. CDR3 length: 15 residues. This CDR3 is CASSQAPGGAYEQYF. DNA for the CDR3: TGTGCCAGCAGCCAAGCCCCGGGGGGCGCGTACGAGCAGTACTTC.

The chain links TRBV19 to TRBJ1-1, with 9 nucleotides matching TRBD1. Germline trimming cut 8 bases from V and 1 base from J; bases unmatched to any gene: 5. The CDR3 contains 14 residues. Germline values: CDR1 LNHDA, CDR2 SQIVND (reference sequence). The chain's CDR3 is CASSDRGPNTEAFF. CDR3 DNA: TGTGCCAGTTCGGACAGGGGACCGAACACTGAAGCTTTCTTT.